This T cell receptor (beta chain) was recovered during a study of T cell changes during pregnancy in multiple sclerosis. Using immunoSEQ multiplex PCR, the repertoire was profiled, and TCRdb retains in-frame clones only, with some absent. This table holds roughly 59,000 clones, approximately 92% found once. Germline assignment: CDR1 KGHSH and CDR2 LQKENI. Losses at the gene ends were 8 bases for V and 8 bases for J; bases not matched to a gene: 17. The CDR3 is 16 residues long. The source was CD4+ T cells from peripheral blood mononuclear cells, collected before pregnancy. This clonotype was obtained from a female donor with multiple sclerosis, enrolled in a pregnancy study. The chain combines TRBV18 with TRBJ1-4, with 7 bases identical to TRBD1. The CDR3 nucleotides are TGTGCCAGCGCGTTAAAACAGGGGCTGTTAGGCGAAAAACTGTTTTTT. It specifies CASALKQGLLGEKLFF.